The clone carrying this T cell receptor (beta chain) has ten or more counts. This CDR3 is built from 14 residues. V was clipped by 3 bases and J by 5 bases, with 12 bases between them. TCRdb reprocessed the RT-PCR reads via MiXCR and lists one record per CDR3 protein. The table shows about 700,000 distinct CDR3 sequences, with over 12% occurring only once. The genes are TRBV12-3 or TRBV12-4 and TRBJ2-3; a weak D match, TRBD2 (6 bases). Sequencing was carried out using memory CD4+ T cells from blood. This TCR came from a female donor in good health, serving as a healthy control. DNA for the CDR3: TGTGCCAGCAGTTTCTTGTCCGGGGGAGATACGCAGTATTTT. This encodes CASSFLSGGDTQYF.